This TCR beta chain was found in a study of patients and donors after allogeneic stem cell transplantation. There are 14 residues in the CDR3. The germline V gene has CDR1 SGHRS and CDR2 YFSETQ. Trimming removed 7 bases at V and 0 bases at J, with 12 bases between. This clonotype has just a few counts. TCRdb ran MiXCR on the RT-PCR reads and lists one entry per CDR3 protein. The table has fewer than 75,000 distinct CDR3 sequences, more than 20% seen once. Sequencing was performed on blood, either unsorted or a sorted T cell fraction (not recorded which). The TCR sequence derives from a human donor who was either an allogeneic HSCT recipient or a stem cell or donor lymphocyte infusion donor (not recorded which). It is not recorded whose cells these are; they may come from a transplant donor. J is TRBJ2-3 and V is TRBV5-1; D is possibly TRBD2 (6 bases). CDR3 residues: CASVSGTSTDTQYF. The CDR3 coding sequence is TGCGCCAGCGTTAGCGGTACTAGCACAGATACGCAGTATTTT.